This T cell receptor (beta chain) was obtained from a study of technical replicates of blood from four donors. The assay was immunoSEQ multiplex PCR, and TCRdb's table has in-frame clones only and misses some. The data show over 75,000 clones, around 97% seen once. Germline CDR1 reads SGHNT; CDR2 reads YENEEA. The CDR3 has 14 amino acids. V lost 1 base and J 3 bases, leaving 10 bases between the germline ends. Sequencing was performed on T cells isolated from PBMCs. The chain employs TRBV11-3 and TRBJ2-7; a possible D gene is TRBD1 (6 bases). This clonotype originated in a human donor in good health. CDR3: CASSLVQGFYEQYF. DNA for the CDR3: TGTGCCAGCAGCTTAGTCCAGGGGTTCTACGAGCAGTACTTC. The full variable domain, with the rest looked up from reference TRBV11-3 and TRBJ2-7, is EAGVVQSPRYKIIEKKQPVAFWCNPISGHNTLYWYLQNLGQGPELLIRYENEEAVDDSQLPKDRFSAERLKGVDSTLKIQPAELGDSAVYLCASSLVQGFYEQYFGPGTRLTVT.